This TCR beta chain stems from a study of neurological immune-mediated disorders. Whole-study findings and limits: Falling below healthy controls, multiple sclerosis showed the least TCR clonal expansion, while HTLV-1-associated myelopathy showed the most.

From the 5' RACE reads, TCRdb called clonotypes with MiXCR, one entry per CDR3 protein. The sample lists approximately 100,000 distinct CDR3 sequences, around 3.4% occurring once. This clonotype was seen many times. Antigen specificity is unknown. The CDR3 runs to 13 residues. CDR1 DFQATT and CDR2 SNEGSKA come from the germline V gene (reference sequence). Trimming stripped 0 bases from V and 2 bases from J, with 7 bases between. This chain uses TRBV20-1 with TRBJ1-2; D possibly corresponds to TRBD1 (6 bases). The sequenced sample was PBMCs. This sequence was found in a woman between 18 and 29 years old with multiple sclerosis. The CDR3 sequence: CSAREDRNYGYTF. CDR3 sequence (DNA): TGCAGTGCTAGAGAGGACAGAAACTATGGCTACACCTTC.